These 8 T cell receptor beta chains share one sample of origin, sequenced in a study of T cell responses to AZD1222 COVID-19 vaccine. Measured with immunoSEQ multiplex PCR; TCRdb has only the in-frame clones, and not every one. Of 100,000 to 150,000 clones listed, 90% are singletons. The source material was peripheral blood, sampled on day 0 of MenACWY control vaccination. These receptors came from an adult in good health.

The V call is TRBV9, the J call TRBJ2-2; no firm D call. The CDR3 spans 12 residues. CDR1 is SGDLS and CDR2 is YYNGEE in the germline V gene. V lost 0 bases to trimming and J lost 6 bases, with 3 bases between them. This CDR3 is CASSVVSGELFF. The CDR3 nucleotides are TGTGCCAGCAGCGTAGTGTCCGGGGAGCTGTTTTTT.

This chain connects TRBV28 to TRBJ2-2, with 11 positions matching TRBD2. Germline CDR1 MDHEN, CDR2 SYDVKM. This CDR3 has 16 residues. The V gene end was trimmed by 3 bases and the J gene end by 2 bases; junction bases not matched to a gene: 2. CDR3 sequence: CASSLGLAVNTGELFF. The CDR3 DNA follows: TGTGCCAGCAGTTTGGGACTAGCGGTTAACACCGGGGAGCTGTTTTTT.

The gene calls are TRBV7-9 and TRBJ2-1; D ambiguous. Per the germline V gene, CDR1 is SEHNR and CDR2 is FQNEAQ (reference sequence). Trimming removed 3 bases at V and 8 bases at J, with 8 bases between. This CDR3 spans 12 amino acids. CDR3 region: CASSFYLDEQFF. The CDR3 DNA reads TGTGCCAGCAGCTTCTACCTAGATGAGCAGTTCTTC.

The genes are TRBV4-2 and TRBJ1-5; no definite D call. The ends were cut back, 0 bases at V and 1 base at J, with 7 bases in the middle. Germline values: CDR1 LGHNA, CDR2 YNFKEQ. CDR3 size: 15 residues. The DNA of the CDR3 is TGTGCCAGCAGCCAAGATATCGCCAGCAATCAGCCCCAGCATTTT. Translation: CASSQDIASNQPQHF.

This chain connects TRBV2 to TRBJ2-3, with D possibly matching TRBD1 (6 bases). Germline V gene sequence: CDR1 SNHLY, CDR2 FYNNEI. The V gene lost 6 bases and the J gene lost 3 bases, with 16 bases spanning the gap. The CDR3 has 15 amino acids. The CDR3 loop is CASSAQGLKTDTQYF. The CDR3 nucleotides read TGTGCCAGCAGCGCACAGGGTTTGAAGACAGATACGCAGTATTTT.

This clone appeared a few times. The V gene is TRBV7-6, the J gene TRBJ2-3; 14 nucleotides align to TRBD2. CDR1 is SGHVS and CDR2 is FNYEAQ in the germline V gene. Trimming removed 5 bases from V and 4 bases from J; junction bases left unmatched: 5. CDR3 length: 16 amino acids. The CDR3 DNA follows: TGTGCCAGCAGCCCGAGACTAGCGGGAGGGCCAGATACGCAGTATTTT. Residues: CASSPRLAGGPDTQYF.

There are a few counts of this clone. The sample holds other DNA sequences that translate to the same CDR3. The chain carries TRBV5-1 and TRBJ2-7; D gene ambiguous. CDR1 SGHRS and CDR2 YFSETQ come from the germline V gene. The CDR3 has 14 residues. The V and J ends lost 0 bases and 2 bases respectively, with 9 bases between them. For the CDR3, the DNA is TGCGCCAGCAGCTTGGTGGTGTCACCCTACGAGCAGTACTTC. It specifies CASSLVVSPYEQYF.

In regard to this clone: This same CDR3 is encoded by further DNA sequences in the sample. This chain links TRBV4-3 with TRBJ1-5, with a tentative D call TRBD1 (6 bases). Trimming cost V 0 bases and J 2 bases, with 8 bases left between them. Per the germline V gene, CDR1 is LGHNA and CDR2 is YSLEER. CDR3 length: 15 amino acids. CDR3 loop: CASSQDRQGNQPQHF. Here the CDR3 DNA reads TGCGCCAGCAGCCAAGATCGACAGGGCAATCAGCCCCAGCATTTT.